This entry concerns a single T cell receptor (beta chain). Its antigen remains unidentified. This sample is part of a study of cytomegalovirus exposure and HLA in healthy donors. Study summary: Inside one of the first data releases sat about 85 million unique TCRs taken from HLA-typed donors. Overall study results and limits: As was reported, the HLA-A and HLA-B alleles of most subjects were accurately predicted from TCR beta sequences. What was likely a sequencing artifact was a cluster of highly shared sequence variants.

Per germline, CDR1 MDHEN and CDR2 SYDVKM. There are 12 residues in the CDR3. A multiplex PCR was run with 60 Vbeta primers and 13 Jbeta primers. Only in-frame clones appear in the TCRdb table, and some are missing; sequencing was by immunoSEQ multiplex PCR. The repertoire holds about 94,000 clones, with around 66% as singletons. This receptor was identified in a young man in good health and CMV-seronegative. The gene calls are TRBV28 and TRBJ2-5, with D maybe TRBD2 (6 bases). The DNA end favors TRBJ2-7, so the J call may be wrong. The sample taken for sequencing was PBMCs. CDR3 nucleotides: TGTGCCAGCACCGGGAGTTCCTACGAGCAGTACTTC. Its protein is CASTGSSYEQYF.